This paragraph covers one T cell receptor beta chain sequence. The sample originates from a study of blood T cell repertoires in COVID-19. Study in general: From T cells, B-cell-depleted T cells, or PBMCs came the material, which was cDNA or gDNA.

In terms of age and location, participants ranged from about 18 to 90 years and lived in about 25 US areas. Cohorts were based on clinical histories the participants reported. Unmatched junction bases numbered 2, after V lost 4 bases and J lost 1 base. The CDR3 runs 15 residues. CDR1 and CDR2 from the germline V gene are MGHRA and YSYEKL. Per the authors' pipeline: Nucleated cell counts were estimated from reference gene primer amplification. TCRdb's copy holds only in-frame clones and misses some; the assay was immunoSEQ multiplex PCR. For V, J and clone size, that table is used; D and trimming come from the DNA. The profile shows some 300,000 clones, around 86% of them singletons.

The chain links TRBV4-1 to TRBJ2-2, with 8 nucleotides matching TRBD1. The TCR originated in a man aged 30-40 years who had recovered from COVID-19. Sequencing was carried out using PBMCs or T cells enriched from blood (not recorded which). The DNA of the CDR3 is TGCGCCAGCAGCCGTGGACAGGGGAACACCGGGGAGCTGTTTTTT. Amino acid sequence: CASSRGQGNTGELFF.